The next 26 T cell receptor beta chains were all read from a single sample in a study of CD8+ T cells in alopecia areata. Noted treatment: oral pan-JAK inhibitor, 5-10 mg twice daily. As the sequencing template, cDNA was produced by extracting RNA and reverse transcribing it. TCRdb's table, derived via immunoSEQ multiplex PCR, lists solely in-frame clones and lacks some. The data hold about 260,000 clones, with around three fifths observed a single time. Sequencing was performed on CD4+ T cells sorted from blood, taken around week 54, from a patient treated with tofacitinib. The receptors come from a human donor with alopecia areata.

The chain links TRBV2 to TRBJ2-5; D is undetermined. Trimming shortened V by 6 bases and J by 5 bases, and 10 bases separated the two germline ends. Germline CDR1 SNHLY, CDR2 FYNNEI. This CDR3 comprises 12 residues. The CDR3 nucleotides are TGTGCCAGCAGGCCCACCTTTGAGACCCAGTACTTC. Its protein product is CASRPTFETQYF.

This clone occurred once. The chain links TRBV25-1 to TRBJ2-5; no clear D. The CDR3 sequence is 12 residues long. Trimming took 4 bases from V and 5 from J, leaving 8 bases between them. Germline loops: CDR1 MGHDK, CDR2 SYGVNS. CDR3 in DNA: TGTGCCAGCAGTGCGGTGTATGAGACCCAGTACTTC. Protein product: CASSAVYETQYF.

This rearrangement joins TRBV30 to TRBJ2-7; the D call may be TRBD1 or TRBD2 (5 bases each). V dropped 4 bases and J dropped 3 bases, with 13 bases sitting between them. The CDR3 is 13 amino acids. Germline-derived CDR1 and CDR2 are GTSNPN and SVGIG (reference sequence). This CDR3 is CAWTSGTGYEQYF. CDR3 bases: TGTGCCTGGACTTCCGGGACGGGCTACGAGCAGTACTTC.

This chain joins TRBV5-6 and TRBJ2-1, with unresolved D. V was shortened by 2 bases and J by 2 bases, with 8 bases between the two germline ends. The CDR3 is made up of 14 amino acids. Germline values: CDR1 SGHDT, CDR2 YYEEEE. The CDR3 loop is CASSLYGPYNEQFF. CDR3 coding DNA: TGTGCCAGCAGCTTATACGGGCCCTACAATGAGCAGTTCTTC.

This clone showed up just once. The chain couples TRBV9 to TRBJ2-2; D is possibly TRBD1 or TRBD2 (5 bases each). The germline V gene has CDR1 SGDLS and CDR2 YYNGEE. This CDR3 has 15 amino acids. Trimming left V 4 bases short and J 6 bases short, with 16 bases between. The CDR3 nucleotides are TGTGCCAGCAGCCTCCGGGACGGGGTGTCCGGGGAGCTGTTTTTT. Translated: CASSLRDGVSGELFF.

Only a few counts were recorded for this clone. The genes are TRBV5-1 and TRBJ2-1; perhaps TRBD2 as D (5 bases). The CDR3 consists of 14 residues. V was pared by 4 bases and J by 5 bases, with 13 bases between. Germline V gene lookup returns CDR1 SGHRS and CDR2 YFSETQ. The CDR3 sequence: CASSPLEEDNEQFF. The CDR3 DNA is TGCGCCAGCAGCCCCTTGGAGGAGGACAATGAGCAGTTCTTC.

The genes are TRBV6-6 and TRBJ2-3; 8 bases are a match to TRBD2. Germline V CDR1 and CDR2: MNHNY, SVGAGI (reference sequence). The length of the CDR3 is 16 residues. The J segment lost 1 base and the V segment lost 4 bases, leaving 7 bases of the junction unmatched. The CDR3 coding sequence is TGTGCCAGCAGTTCCCTAACTAGCGGTCGCACAGATACGCAGTATTTT. It yields the protein CASSSLTSGRTDTQYF.

This clone was seen more than once but under ten times. Distinct nucleotide sequences in the sample also encode this CDR3. The chain recombines TRBV6-5 with TRBJ2-5; D is tentatively TRBD1 or TRBD2 (6 bases each). This CDR3 region has 14 residues. V lost 0 bases and J 5 bases, leaving 10 bases between the germline ends. Germline CDR1 MNHEY, CDR2 SVGAGI. The CDR3 here is CASSYSTGAETQYF. The CDR3 bases are TGTGCCAGCAGTTACTCGACGGGGGCCGAGACCCAGTACTTC.

Written as DNA, the CDR3 is TGCAGCGTGAATAGGGACAGGGCGAAAGAGACCCAGTACTTC. Amino acids: CSVNRDRAKETQYF. The chain carries TRBV29-1 and TRBJ2-5; 9 bases agree with TRBD1. This CDR3 is built from 14 residues. CDR1 is SQVTM and CDR2 is ANQGSEA in the germline V gene. Germline trimming cut 6 bases from V and 3 bases from J; bases unmatched to any gene: 8. Combining the CDR3 with reference TRBV29-1 and TRBJ2-5 gives the whole variable domain SAVISQKPSRDICQRGTSLTIQCQVDSQVTMMFWYRQQPGQSLTLIATANQGSEATYESGFVIDKFPISRPNLTFSTLTVSNMSPEDSSIYLCSVNRDRAKETQYFGPGTRLLVL.

The genes are TRBV25-1 and TRBJ1-2; D call uncertain. Germline V gene sequence: CDR1 MGHDK, CDR2 SYGVNS. V lost 5 bases, J lost 11 bases, and 21 bases lay in between. The CDR3 runs 14 residues. CDR3 in DNA: TGTGCCAGCAGTCCGAACCTCCCCGGAGGATCGTACACCTTC. It specifies CASSPNLPGGSYTF.

The chain combines TRBV5-1 with TRBJ2-1; D unclear. Germline loops: CDR1 SGHRS, CDR2 YFSETQ. The CDR3 extends over 16 amino acids. V lost 1 base, J lost 0 bases, and 11 bases lay in between. The CDR3 nucleotides read TGCGCCAGCAGCTTGAACGGCGGAATCTCCTACAATGAGCAGTTCTTC. Amino acid sequence: CASSLNGGISYNEQFF.

This clone was counted only a few times. This sequence joins TRBV7-7 and TRBJ2-3; D is undetermined. The CDR3 totals 13 residues. CDR1 is SSHAT, CDR2 FNYEAQ, per germline (reference sequence). The CDR3 nucleotides read TGTGCTGTCACCGCAGGAGGCACAGATACGCAGTATTTT. This sequence encodes CAVTAGGTDTQYF.

The J gene is TRBJ2-6, the V gene TRBV7-3; possible D gene TRBD1, 6 bases. The CDR3 is 14 residues long. Between the trimmed V and J ends, which lost 5 bases and 2 bases, there was a span of 7 bases. In germline, CDR1 is SGHTA, CDR2 FQGTGA. The CDR3 here is CASSPGAGANVLTF. CDR3 DNA: TGTGCCAGCAGCCCAGGGGCTGGGGCCAACGTCCTGACTTTC.

The chain recombines TRBV6-1 with TRBJ2-7; the D gene could be TRBD1 or TRBD2 (6 bases each). CDR1 is MNHNS and CDR2 is SASEGT in the germline V gene. The CDR3 loop spans 16 amino acids. Trimming took off 2 bases at V and 3 bases at J, with 17 bases between the two ends. The DNA of the CDR3 is TGTGCCAGCAGTGAACGCGTGGGGGGCGCAGGCTACGAGCAGTACTTC. Translating gives CASSERVGGAGYEQYF.

This clone was seen only once. The CDR3 here is CATSGGTGGRETQYF. CDR3 nucleotide sequence: TGTGCCACCAGCGGAGGGACAGGGGGTAGAGAGACCCAGTACTTC. This chain links TRBV15 with TRBJ2-5, with TRBD1 identical over 11 bases. The junction had 6 bases not matched to a gene; V was cut back by 5 bases and J by 4 bases. Germline CDR1 reads LNHNV; CDR2 reads YYDKDF (reference sequence). This CDR3 is 15 amino acids long.

The rearrangement uses TRBV11-2 and TRBJ1-2; D unclear. The V gene's germline CDR1 is SGHAT and CDR2 FQNNGV. The CDR3 contains 11 residues. V dropped 4 bases and J dropped 6 bases, with 6 bases sitting between them. CDR3 in DNA: TGTGCCAGCAGCTCGGGGAATGGCTACACCTTC. Encoded protein: CASSSGNGYTF.

The chain is built from TRBV29-1 and TRBJ2-5, with 7 bases aligning to TRBD1. Germline V lookup: CDR1 SQVTM, CDR2 ANQGSEA. V lost 6 bases to trimming and J lost 4 bases; unmatched junction nucleotides: 5. The CDR3 is 12 residues long. CDR3 in amino acids: CSVKGAGETQYF. CDR3 nucleotides: TGCAGCGTGAAGGGGGCGGGAGAGACCCAGTACTTC.

The chain is built from TRBV30 and TRBJ1-5; D call uncertain. Trimming took off 4 bases at V and 4 bases at J, with 17 bases between the two ends. Germline loops: CDR1 GTSNPN, CDR2 SVGIG (reference sequence). The CDR3 sequence is 15 residues long. The CDR3 reads CAWTPFGQLNQPQHF. The CDR3 DNA sequence: TGTGCCTGGACTCCTTTTGGGCAGTTAAATCAGCCCCAGCATTTT.

In this sample, this clone turned up a few times. The chain carries TRBV18 and TRBJ2-3; 9 positions agree with TRBD2. With 4 bases clipped from V and 4 bases from J, the junction kept 3 bases outside the gene matches. Germline V gene sequence: CDR1 KGHSH, CDR2 LQKENI. The CDR3 runs 14 residues. The DNA for the CDR3 is TGTGCCAGCTCACACGGGACTAGCCCAGATACGCAGTATTTT. Protein product: CASSHGTSPDTQYF.

The V and J genes are TRBV13 and TRBJ1-1; TRBD1 agrees at 7 bases. Trimming took 5 bases from V and 3 from J; bases not matched to a gene: 6. The CDR3 runs to 14 residues. Germline V CDR1 and CDR2: PRHDT, FYEKMQ (reference sequence). The CDR3 protein is CASSLGTVHTEAFF. CDR3 sequence (DNA): TGTGCCAGCAGCCTCGGGACAGTCCACACTGAAGCTTTCTTT.

This clone showed up just a few times. This chain connects TRBV18 to TRBJ1-6; weak D call: TRBD1 (6 bases). Germline V CDR1 and CDR2: KGHSH, LQKENI. The CDR3 has 14 amino acids. Trimming left V 2 bases short and J 9 bases short, with 11 bases between. CDR3 sequence reads: CASSPTGFGSPLHF. The CDR3 nucleotides are TGTGCCAGCTCACCAACAGGGTTCGGTTCACCCCTCCACTTT.

The V and J genes are TRBV6-5 and TRBJ2-7; D ambiguous. Germline CDR1 and CDR2: MNHEY and SVGAGI. CDR3 length equals 13 residues. Trimming removed 2 bases from V and 2 bases from J, with 7 bases in between. CDR3 loop: CASSYNPPYEQYF. CDR3 bases: TGTGCCAGCAGTTACAACCCGCCCTACGAGCAGTACTTC.

This chain connects TRBV10-3 to TRBJ1-6; tentative D call: TRBD1 (6 bases). Looked up from germline, CDR1 is ENHRY and CDR2 is SYGVKD. Trimming left V 11 bases short and J 8 bases short, with 13 bases between. This CDR3 contains 12 residues. The CDR3 DNA follows: TGTGCCGGCCGGGACACAGATTCACCCCTCCACTTT. Its translation is CAGRDTDSPLHF.

The chain couples TRBV5-1 to TRBJ2-5; no clear D gene. The CDR3 length is 13 residues. V shed 0 bases and J shed 3 bases, with 6 bases lying between them. Germline CDR1 and CDR2: SGHRS and YFSETQ. The CDR3 loop reads CASSLVVEETQYF. DNA for the CDR3: TGCGCCAGCAGCTTGGTGGTGGAAGAGACCCAGTACTTC.

The chain employs TRBV9 and TRBJ2-3, with unresolved D. CDR1 is SGDLS and CDR2 is YYNGEE in the germline V gene. The CDR3 has 15 amino acids. Trimming removed 0 bases at V and 11 bases at J, with 19 bases between. In nucleotides, the CDR3 is TGTGCCAGCAGCGTAGAGTTGGGGTGGGCTGAGATGCAGTATTTT. Its translation is CASSVELGWAEMQYF.

The chain has TRBV18 and TRBJ2-7; D might be TRBD1 or TRBD2, each matching 5 bases. Trimming stripped 6 bases from V and 3 bases from J, with 18 bases between. The germline V gene encodes CDR1 KGHSH and CDR2 LQKENI. The CDR3 is made up of 15 amino acids. The CDR3 bases are TGTGCCAGCTCTCCGACGCCGGGACGTCTCTACGAGCAGTACTTC. Translated: CASSPTPGRLYEQYF. The full variable domain, completed using reference TRBV18 and TRBJ2-7, is NAGVMQNPRHLVRRRGQEARLRCSPMKGHSHVYWYRQLPEEGLKFMVYLQKENIIDESGMPKERFSAEFPKEGPSILRIQQVVRGDSAAYFCASSPTPGRLYEQYFGPGTRLTVT.